The 29 T cell receptor beta chains in this list originate from one sample, sequenced in a study of regulatory T cells. Broader study findings: In CD3G-deficient patients, conventional CD4+ T cells were enriched for hydrophobic CDR3 residues at positions 6 and 7.

No antigen is known for these receptors. The PCR used 52 TRBV and 13 TRBJ primers. Only in-frame clones appear in the TCRdb table, and some are missing; sequencing was by immunoSEQ multiplex PCR. The table records under 30,000 clones, around nine tenths of them present only once. Material: conventional CD4+ T cells sorted from blood. These receptors all come from a child under 18 with CD3G deficiency.

The V and J genes are TRBV28 and TRBJ2-7, with TRBD1 identical over 7 bases. The CDR3 runs to 15 residues. The ends lost 6 bases at V and 1 base at J; junction bases unmatched: 9. Germline V gene lookup returns CDR1 MDHEN and CDR2 SYDVKM. CDR3 in DNA: TGTGCCAGCAGCATGGACAGGAAAAGATCCTACGAGCAGTACTTC. It yields the protein CASSMDRKRSYEQYF.

The rearrangement joins TRBV5-1 to TRBJ1-2, with TRBD1 as a possible D gene (6 bases). Germline CDR1 and CDR2: SGHRS and YFSETQ. Trimming removed 2 bases from V and 3 bases from J, with 8 bases in between. CDR3 length: 13 residues. The CDR3 reads CASSFSGDYGYTF. DNA of the CDR3: TGCGCCAGCAGCTTTTCAGGGGACTATGGCTACACCTTC.

The rearrangement joins TRBV18 to TRBJ2-7; 9 bases fit TRBD1. CDR3 length: 15 amino acids. The germline gives CDR1 KGHSH, CDR2 LQKENI. V shed 2 bases and J 2 bases; nucleotides not matched to a gene: 4. CDR3 sequence: CASSPEGQGPYEQYF. CDR3 nucleotide sequence: TGTGCCAGCTCACCAGAGGGACAGGGCCCCTACGAGCAGTACTTC. The whole variable domain, remainder taken from reference TRBV18 and TRBJ2-7, is NAGVMQNPRHLVRRRGQEARLRCSPMKGHSHVYWYRQLPEEGLKFMVYLQKENIIDESGMPKERFSAEFPKEGPSILRIQQVVRGDSAAYFCASSPEGQGPYEQYFGPGTRLTVT.

The V and J genes are TRBV28 and TRBJ1-1; tentatively, D is TRBD1 (5 bases). The CDR3 extends over 13 amino acids. CDR1 and CDR2 from the germline V gene are MDHEN and SYDVKM. The V end lost 3 bases, the J end lost 5 bases, and 10 bases lay between the germline ends. CDR3 loop: CASSFVGGTEAFF. CDR3 nucleotide sequence: TGTGCCAGCAGTTTTGTTGGGGGGACTGAAGCTTTCTTT.

V gene TRBV6-6 combines with J gene TRBJ1-2; D not resolved. The germline V gene has CDR1 MNHNY and CDR2 SVGAGI (reference sequence). This CDR3 is built from 13 residues. Trimming removed 2 bases at V and 3 bases at J, with 7 bases between. The CDR3 here is CASSYQHYYGYTF. CDR3 in DNA: TGTGCCAGCAGTTACCAGCATTACTATGGCTACACCTTC.

This clone was found a few times. The chain couples TRBV6-6 to TRBJ2-2; no firm D call. Germline V gene lookup returns CDR1 MNHNY and CDR2 SVGAGI (reference sequence). This CDR3 has 12 residues. V dropped 6 bases and J dropped 5 bases, with 7 bases sitting between them. The CDR3 DNA sequence: TGTGCCAGCAGGCAGACAACCGGGGAGCTGTTTTTT. This encodes CASRQTTGELFF.

The V gene is TRBV7-2, the J gene TRBJ1-2, with D uncertain. The CDR3 length is 14 residues. V was clipped by 5 bases and J by 3 bases, with 13 bases between them. Germline CDR1 reads SGHTA; CDR2 reads FQGNSA. The CDR3 DNA follows: TGTGCCAGCAGCCCAACCGCCACGGACTATGGCTACACCTTC. Encoded protein: CASSPTATDYGYTF.

The V and J genes are TRBV28 and TRBJ2-7; D call uncertain. Trimming left V 5 bases short and J 4 bases short, with 15 bases between. Germline CDR1 MDHEN, CDR2 SYDVKM. This CDR3 spans 14 amino acids. CDR3 protein: CASSIRSGWYEQYF. The CDR3 DNA reads as TGTGCCAGCAGTATAAGGTCTGGGTGGTACGAGCAGTACTTC.

This clone turned up a few times. The V and J genes are TRBV5-1 and TRBJ2-2, with 10 nucleotides matching TRBD1. With 4 bases clipped from V and 1 base from J, the junction kept 1 base outside the gene matches. CDR1 and CDR2 (germline): SGHRS, YFSETQ. The CDR3 sequence is 15 residues long. DNA of the CDR3: TGCGCCAGCAGCGGACAGGGGGGGAACACCGGGGAGCTGTTTTTT. Protein sequence: CASSGQGGNTGELFF.

The chain employs TRBV28 and TRBJ1-5; D remains ambiguous. The CDR3 is 16 residues long. Trimming stripped 5 bases from V and 4 bases from J, with 18 bases between. Germline CDR1 MDHEN, CDR2 SYDVKM. This CDR3 reads CASSPSWWNRNQPQHF. The CDR3 DNA is TGTGCCAGCAGTCCCTCCTGGTGGAATCGAAATCAGCCCCAGCATTTT.

J is TRBJ2-3 and V is TRBV6-1, with 10 bases matching TRBD2. This CDR3 comprises 14 residues. CDR1 MNHNS and CDR2 SASEGT come from the germline V gene. V lost 6 bases, J lost 2 bases, and 2 bases stayed unmatched. The CDR3 sequence is CASRTSGFTDTQYF. CDR3 sequence (DNA): TGTGCCAGCAGGACTAGCGGGTTCACAGATACGCAGTATTTT.

The J gene is TRBJ2-7, the V gene TRBV28, with 10 bases that match TRBD2. Germline CDR1 and CDR2: MDHEN and SYDVKM. The CDR3 length is 14 residues. The J segment lost 6 bases and the V segment lost 4 bases, leaving 6 bases of the junction unmatched. The CDR3 loop reads CASSSSGRAPEQYF. The CDR3 nucleotides are TGTGCCAGCAGTTCCAGCGGGAGGGCCCCCGAGCAGTACTTC.

The sample holds one count of this clone. This sequence joins TRBV6-1 and TRBJ2-7; the D call may be TRBD1 or TRBD2 (5 bases each). The CDR3 has 12 amino acids. V was shortened by 6 bases and J by 3 bases, with 9 bases between the two germline ends. From germline, CDR1 is MNHNS and CDR2 SASEGT. The CDR3 DNA follows: TGTGCCAGCAGGGGACCCTTCTACGAGCAGTACTTC. Translation gives CASRGPFYEQYF.

This sequence joins TRBV9 and TRBJ1-2; unclear D gene. The CDR3 sequence is 16 residues long. In germline, CDR1 is SGDLS, CDR2 YYNGEE. Trimming stripped 0 bases from V and 1 base from J, with 13 bases between. The CDR3 loop reads CASSVGVQVFNYGYTF. CDR3 DNA: TGTGCCAGCAGCGTAGGAGTGCAGGTTTTTAACTATGGCTACACCTTC.

The chain couples TRBV6-1 to TRBJ2-2; D is unresolved. V lost 4 bases and J lost 1, with 13 bases in between. The CDR3 contains 16 residues. The germline CDR1 and CDR2 sequences are MNHNS and SASEGT. CDR3 sequence: CASSAKTEMNTGELFF. In DNA, the CDR3 is TGTGCCAGCAGTGCCAAGACGGAGATGAACACCGGGGAGCTGTTTTTT.

V and J are TRBV28 and TRBJ2-7; TRBD1 aligns across 10 bases. Unmatched junction bases numbered 8, after V lost 3 bases and J lost 9 bases. The V gene's germline CDR1 is MDHEN and CDR2 SYDVKM. This CDR3 contains 14 residues. The CDR3 loop is CASSLTATGGRQYF. The CDR3 nucleotides are TGTGCCAGCAGTTTGACAGCGACAGGGGGCAGGCAGTACTTC.

The V call is TRBV5-1, the J call TRBJ1-1; TRBD1 is a possible D gene (5 bases). V was cut by 0 bases and J by 0 bases, with 6 bases left in between. This CDR3 contains 14 residues. Germline V lookup: CDR1 SGHRS, CDR2 YFSETQ. CDR3: CASSLGGVNTEAFF. CDR3 coding DNA: TGCGCCAGCAGCTTGGGAGGGGTGAACACTGAAGCTTTCTTT.

The CDR3 region is CATAKNYEQYF. CDR3 bases: TGTGCCACCGCCAAAAACTACGAGCAGTACTTC. The J gene is TRBJ2-7, the V gene TRBV6-1; D remains ambiguous. The CDR3 covers 11 residues. Germline V gives CDR1 MNHNS, CDR2 SASEGT. V shed 10 bases and J shed 3 bases, with 10 bases lying between them.

J is TRBJ2-7 and V is TRBV5-1, with 9 nucleotides matching TRBD1. With 4 bases clipped from V and 7 bases from J, the junction kept 9 bases outside the gene matches. CDR3 length: 14 residues. Germline values: CDR1 SGHRS, CDR2 YFSETQ. The chain's CDR3 is CASSPGQGTGEQYF. CDR3 nucleotides: TGCGCCAGCAGCCCGGGACAGGGCACGGGGGAGCAGTACTTC.

Comments on this clone: The junction differs from germline at one of its ends, possibly a read error. The rearrangement uses TRBV7-8 and TRBJ1-1; maybe TRBD1 (5 bases). Germline V gene sequence: CDR1 SGHVS, CDR2 FQNEAQ. This CDR3 is built from 13 residues. Here the CDR3 reads CASSLTFGQGFNF. For the CDR3, the DNA is TGTGCCAGCAGCCTGACTTTTGGGCAGGGTTTTAATTTT.

This chain links TRBV7-8 with TRBJ2-5; D is ambiguous. V was shortened by 0 bases and J by 5 bases, with 10 bases between the two germline ends. CDR3 size: 14 residues. Germline values: CDR1 SGHVS, CDR2 FQNEAQ. This CDR3 is CASSLALGMETQYF. The DNA for the CDR3 is TGTGCCAGCAGCTTAGCGCTCGGAATGGAGACCCAGTACTTC.

V and J are TRBV11-2 and TRBJ1-2, with 10 nucleotides matching TRBD1. V lost 5 bases, J lost 3 bases, and 12 bases stayed unmatched. CDR1 is SGHAT, CDR2 FQNNGV, per germline. This CDR3 has 17 amino acids. The CDR3 loop is CASSSRDRGKGHYGYTF. The CDR3 region has the DNA TGTGCCAGCAGCAGCCGGGACAGGGGAAAAGGCCACTATGGCTACACCTTC.

The rearrangement links TRBV28 to TRBJ1-2; 8 nucleotides agree with TRBD1. Trimming removed 4 bases from V and 8 bases from J; junction bases left unmatched: 12. CDR1 is MDHEN and CDR2 is SYDVKM in the germline V gene. This CDR3 contains 15 residues. The CDR3 sequence: CASSSVRQGTPGYTF. The CDR3 coding sequence is TGTGCCAGCAGTTCAGTTAGACAGGGGACGCCAGGCTACACCTTC.

The J gene is TRBJ2-1, the V gene TRBV7-9, with 13 bases lining up with TRBD2. CDR1 SEHNR and CDR2 FQNEAQ come from the germline V gene (reference sequence). Losses at the gene ends were 1 base for V and 7 bases for J; bases not matched to a gene: 1. This CDR3 contains 15 residues. Written as DNA, the CDR3 is TGTGCCAGCAGCTTAGAGGGACTAGCGGGAAATGAGCAGTTCTTC. Its protein product is CASSLEGLAGNEQFF.

The chain recombines TRBV6-6 with TRBJ2-7; D may be TRBD2 (6 bases). Germline V gives CDR1 MNHNY, CDR2 SVGAGI (reference sequence). V was shortened by 4 bases and J by 2 bases, with 15 bases between the two germline ends. The CDR3 consists of 15 residues. The CDR3 is CASSFGGGAPYEQYF. CDR3 nucleotide sequence: TGTGCCAGCAGTTTCGGGGGAGGAGCCCCCTACGAGCAGTACTTC.

The chain combines TRBV7-9 with TRBJ2-5, with a weak D call TRBD1 (5 bases). Trimming cost V 1 base and J 5 bases, with 17 bases left between them. The CDR3 is made up of 16 amino acids. Germline assignment: CDR1 SEHNR and CDR2 FQNEAQ (reference sequence). As DNA, the CDR3 is TGTGCCAGCAGCTTAGTCGAAAAGGGGCACGGCGAGACCCAGTACTTC. Amino acids: CASSLVEKGHGETQYF.

This clone appeared once. The V and J genes are TRBV28 and TRBJ1-2, with no clear D. The germline V gene encodes CDR1 MDHEN and CDR2 SYDVKM. Trimming removed 3 bases from V and 2 bases from J, with 10 bases in between. The CDR3 runs to 14 residues. CDR3 residues: CASSFDPANYGYTF. DNA of the CDR3: TGTGCCAGCAGTTTCGACCCCGCGAACTATGGCTACACCTTC.

The rearrangement uses TRBV28 and TRBJ2-1, with TRBD1 identical over 10 bases. The germline V gene encodes CDR1 MDHEN and CDR2 SYDVKM. The CDR3 extends over 16 amino acids. Losses at the gene ends were 5 bases for V and 7 bases for J; bases not matched to a gene: 11. The CDR3 sequence is CASSLRGQGLGNEQFF. Here the CDR3 DNA reads TGTGCCAGCAGTCTTAGGGGACAGGGGTTGGGGAATGAGCAGTTCTTC.

This clone was seen a few times. The chain links TRBV25-1 to TRBJ2-5; 7 nucleotides align to TRBD1. The germline CDR1 and CDR2 sequences are MGHDK and SYGVNS. The V segment lost 1 base and the J segment 5 bases; nucleotides outside the gene matches: 4. This CDR3 has 14 residues. The CDR3 sequence: CASSESKGAETQYF. The CDR3 DNA follows: TGTGCCAGCAGTGAATCAAAGGGGGCCGAGACCCAGTACTTC.